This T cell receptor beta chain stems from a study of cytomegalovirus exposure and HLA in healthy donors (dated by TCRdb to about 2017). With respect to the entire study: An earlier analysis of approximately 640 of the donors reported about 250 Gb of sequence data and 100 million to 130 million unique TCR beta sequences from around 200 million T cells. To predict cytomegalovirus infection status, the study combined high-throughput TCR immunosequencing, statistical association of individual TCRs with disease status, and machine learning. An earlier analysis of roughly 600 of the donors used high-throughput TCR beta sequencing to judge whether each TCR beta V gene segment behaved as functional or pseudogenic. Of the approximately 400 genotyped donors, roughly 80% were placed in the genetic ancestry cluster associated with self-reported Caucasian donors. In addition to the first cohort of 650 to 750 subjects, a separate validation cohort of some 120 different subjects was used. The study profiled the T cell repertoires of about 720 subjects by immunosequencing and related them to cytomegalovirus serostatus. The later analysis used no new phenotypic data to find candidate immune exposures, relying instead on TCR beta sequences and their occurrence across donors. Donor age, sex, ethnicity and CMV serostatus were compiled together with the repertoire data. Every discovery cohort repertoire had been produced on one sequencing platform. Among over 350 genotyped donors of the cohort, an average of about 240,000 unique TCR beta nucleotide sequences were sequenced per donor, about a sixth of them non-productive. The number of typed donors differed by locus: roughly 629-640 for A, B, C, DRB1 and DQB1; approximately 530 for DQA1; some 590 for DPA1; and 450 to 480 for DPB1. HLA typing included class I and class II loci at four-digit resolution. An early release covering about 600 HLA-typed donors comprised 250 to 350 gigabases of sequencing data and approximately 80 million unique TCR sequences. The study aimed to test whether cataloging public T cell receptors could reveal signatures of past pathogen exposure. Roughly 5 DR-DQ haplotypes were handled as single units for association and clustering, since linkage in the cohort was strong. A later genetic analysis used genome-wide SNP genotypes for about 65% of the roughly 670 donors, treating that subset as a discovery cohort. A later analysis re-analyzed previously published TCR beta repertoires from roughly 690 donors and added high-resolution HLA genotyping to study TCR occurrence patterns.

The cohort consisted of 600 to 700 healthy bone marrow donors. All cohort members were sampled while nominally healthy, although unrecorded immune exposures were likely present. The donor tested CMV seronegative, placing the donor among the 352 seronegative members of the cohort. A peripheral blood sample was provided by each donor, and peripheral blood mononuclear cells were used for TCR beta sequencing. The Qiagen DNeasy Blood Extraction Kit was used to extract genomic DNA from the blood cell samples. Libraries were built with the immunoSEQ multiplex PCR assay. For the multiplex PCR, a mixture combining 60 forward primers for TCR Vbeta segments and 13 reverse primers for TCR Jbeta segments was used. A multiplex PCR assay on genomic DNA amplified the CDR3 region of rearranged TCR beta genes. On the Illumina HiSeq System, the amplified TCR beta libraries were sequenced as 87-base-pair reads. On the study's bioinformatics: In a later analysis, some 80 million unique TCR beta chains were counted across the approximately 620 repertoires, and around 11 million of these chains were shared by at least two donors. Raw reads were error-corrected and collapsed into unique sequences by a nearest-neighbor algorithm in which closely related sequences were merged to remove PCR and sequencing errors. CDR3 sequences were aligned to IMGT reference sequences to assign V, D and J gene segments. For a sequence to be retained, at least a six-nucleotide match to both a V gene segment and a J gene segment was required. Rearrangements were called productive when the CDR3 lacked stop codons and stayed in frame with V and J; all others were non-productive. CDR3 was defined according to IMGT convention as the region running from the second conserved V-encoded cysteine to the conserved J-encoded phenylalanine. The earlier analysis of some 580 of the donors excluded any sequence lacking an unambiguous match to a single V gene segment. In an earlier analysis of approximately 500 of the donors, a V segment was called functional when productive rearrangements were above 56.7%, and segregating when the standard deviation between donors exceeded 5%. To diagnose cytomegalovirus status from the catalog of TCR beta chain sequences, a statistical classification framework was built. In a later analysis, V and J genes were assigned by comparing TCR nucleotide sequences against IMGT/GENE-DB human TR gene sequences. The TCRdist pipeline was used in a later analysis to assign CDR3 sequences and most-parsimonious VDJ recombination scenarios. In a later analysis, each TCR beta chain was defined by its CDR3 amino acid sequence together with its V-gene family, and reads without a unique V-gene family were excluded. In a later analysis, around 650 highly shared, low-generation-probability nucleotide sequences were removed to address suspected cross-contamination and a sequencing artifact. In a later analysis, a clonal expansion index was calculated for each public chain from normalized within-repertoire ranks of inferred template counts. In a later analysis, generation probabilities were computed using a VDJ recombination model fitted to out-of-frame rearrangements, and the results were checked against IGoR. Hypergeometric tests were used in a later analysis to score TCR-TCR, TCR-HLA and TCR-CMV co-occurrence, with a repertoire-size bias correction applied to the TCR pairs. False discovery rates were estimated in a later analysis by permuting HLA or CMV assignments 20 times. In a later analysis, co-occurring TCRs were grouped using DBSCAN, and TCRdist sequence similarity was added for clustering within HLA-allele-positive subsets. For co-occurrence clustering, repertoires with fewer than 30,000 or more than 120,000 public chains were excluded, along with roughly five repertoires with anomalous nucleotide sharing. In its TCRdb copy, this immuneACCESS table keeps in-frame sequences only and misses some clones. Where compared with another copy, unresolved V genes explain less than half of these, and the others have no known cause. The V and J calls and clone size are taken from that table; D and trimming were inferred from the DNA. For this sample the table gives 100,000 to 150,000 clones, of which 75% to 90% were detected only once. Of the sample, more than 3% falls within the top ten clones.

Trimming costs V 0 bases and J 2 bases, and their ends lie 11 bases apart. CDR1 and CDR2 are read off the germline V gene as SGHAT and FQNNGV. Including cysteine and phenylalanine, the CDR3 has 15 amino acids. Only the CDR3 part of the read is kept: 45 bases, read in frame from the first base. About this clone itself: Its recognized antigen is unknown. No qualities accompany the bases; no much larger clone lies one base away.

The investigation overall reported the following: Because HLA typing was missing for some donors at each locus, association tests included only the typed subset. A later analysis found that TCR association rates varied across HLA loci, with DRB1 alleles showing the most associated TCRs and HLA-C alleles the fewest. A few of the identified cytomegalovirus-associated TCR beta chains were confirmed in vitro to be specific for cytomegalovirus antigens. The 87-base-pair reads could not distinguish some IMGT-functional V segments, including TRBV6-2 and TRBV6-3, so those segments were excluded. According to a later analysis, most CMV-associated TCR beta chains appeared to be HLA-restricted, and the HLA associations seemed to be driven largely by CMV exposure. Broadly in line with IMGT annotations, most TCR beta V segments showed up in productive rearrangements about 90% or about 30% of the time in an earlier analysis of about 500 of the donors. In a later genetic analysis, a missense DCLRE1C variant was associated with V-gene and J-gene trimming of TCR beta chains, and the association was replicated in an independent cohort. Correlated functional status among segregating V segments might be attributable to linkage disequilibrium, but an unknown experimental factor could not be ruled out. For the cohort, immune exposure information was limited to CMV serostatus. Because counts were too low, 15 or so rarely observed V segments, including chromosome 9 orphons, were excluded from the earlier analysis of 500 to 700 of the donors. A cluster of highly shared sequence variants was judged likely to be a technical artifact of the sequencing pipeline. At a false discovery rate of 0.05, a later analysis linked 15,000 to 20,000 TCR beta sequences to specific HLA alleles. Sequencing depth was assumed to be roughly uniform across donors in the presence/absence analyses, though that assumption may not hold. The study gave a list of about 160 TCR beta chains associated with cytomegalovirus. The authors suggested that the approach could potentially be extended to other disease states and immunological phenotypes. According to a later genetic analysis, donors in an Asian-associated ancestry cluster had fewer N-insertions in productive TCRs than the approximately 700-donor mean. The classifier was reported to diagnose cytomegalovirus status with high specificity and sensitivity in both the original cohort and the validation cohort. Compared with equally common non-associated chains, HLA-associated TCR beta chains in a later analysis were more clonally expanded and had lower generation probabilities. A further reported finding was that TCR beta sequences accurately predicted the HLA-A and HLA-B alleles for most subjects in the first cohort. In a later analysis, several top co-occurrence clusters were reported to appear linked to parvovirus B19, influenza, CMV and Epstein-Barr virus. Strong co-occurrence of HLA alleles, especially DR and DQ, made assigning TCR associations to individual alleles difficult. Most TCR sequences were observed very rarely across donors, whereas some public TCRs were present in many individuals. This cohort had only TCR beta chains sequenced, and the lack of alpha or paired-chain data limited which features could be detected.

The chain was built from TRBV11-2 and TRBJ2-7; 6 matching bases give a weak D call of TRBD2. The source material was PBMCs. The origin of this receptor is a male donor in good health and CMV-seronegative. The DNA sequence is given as TGTGCCAGCAGCTTAGACGGGGACTTCCCCTACGAGCAGTACTTC. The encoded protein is CASSLDGDFPYEQYF.